The 3 T cell receptor beta chains reported below all come from one sample, sequenced in a study of liver allograft versus peripheral blood T cells. Study details: Comparing T cell receptor repertoires in transplanted livers with those in recipients' peripheral blood was part of the design.

One entry per CDR3 protein, called by TCRdb with MiXCR from the reads. The table lists about 14,000 distinct CDR3 sequences, 20% of them singletons. The source is a human patient who had a liver transplant. Some T cells may possibly be graft donor cells.

The chain is built from TRBV6-1 and TRBJ1-2; possible D gene TRBD1, 6 bases. V shed 5 bases and J shed 2 bases, with 9 bases lying between them. The CDR3 length is 13 residues. Germline V gene sequence: CDR1 MNHNS, CDR2 SASEGT. The CDR3: CASSYGQNYGYTF. In nucleotides, the CDR3 is TGTGCCAGCAGTTACGGACAGAACTATGGCTACACCTTC.

On this clonotype itself: Possible read error: a much larger clone is one base away. J is TRBJ2-1 and V is TRBV29-1; 12 nucleotides line up with TRBD1. Germline CDR1 is SQVTM and CDR2 is ANQGSEA. Unmatched junction bases numbered 9, after V lost 6 bases and J lost 9 bases. The CDR3 has 14 amino acids. The CDR3 region is CSVSGGQGAGEQFF. The CDR3 region has the DNA TGCAGCGTGAGTGGGGGACAGGGGGCTGGTGAGCAGTTCTTC.

There are many counts of this clonotype. The chain employs TRBV20-1 and TRBJ1-1; perhaps TRBD1 as D (5 bases). Trimming took off 2 bases at V and 2 bases at J, with 9 bases between the two ends. Per germline, CDR1 DFQATT and CDR2 SNEGSKA (reference sequence). The CDR3 is 13 amino acids. CDR3 nucleotide sequence: TGCAGTGCTAGAACGGGGGTTAACACTGAAGCTTTCTTT. Protein sequence: CSARTGVNTEAFF.